One sample yielded the 5 T cell receptor beta chains listed below, sequenced in a study of blood T cell repertoires in COVID-19. The method was immunoSEQ multiplex PCR; TCRdb's version includes in-frame clones alone and lacks a portion of them. The sample carries around 220,000 clones, roughly 84% recorded once. The sequenced sample was PBMCs or T cells enriched from blood (not recorded which). The origin of the receptors is a woman aged 40 to 49 who had recovered from COVID-19.

The rearrangement joins TRBV6-5 to TRBJ1-1, with a possible D match to TRBD1 (6 bases). Between the trimmed V and J ends, which lost 0 bases and 4 bases, there was a span of 12 bases. This CDR3 is 15 amino acids long. Germline CDR1 MNHEY, CDR2 SVGAGI. The CDR3 bases are TGTGCCAGCAGTTACTCGCAGGCCAGGGGCACTGAAGCTTTCTTT. This encodes CASSYSQARGTEAFF.

The V and J genes are TRBV2 and TRBJ2-7, with TRBD2 matching over 7 bases. The ends lost 1 base at V and 0 bases at J; junction bases unmatched: 6. This CDR3 has 16 amino acids. Germline CDR1 reads SNHLY; CDR2 reads FYNNEI. CDR3 sequence (DNA): TGTGCCAGCAGTGAAGGGGCTAGCGGTGGCTCCTACGAGCAGTACTTC. Protein product: CASSEGASGGSYEQYF.

The rearrangement uses TRBV5-4 and TRBJ2-5, with 9 bases identical to TRBD1. Trimming removed 3 bases from V and 5 bases from J; junction bases left unmatched: 8. The length of the CDR3 is 15 residues. CDR1 is SGHNT, CDR2 YYREEE, per germline (reference sequence). CDR3: CASSSGDRASETQYF. Written as DNA, the CDR3 is TGTGCCAGCAGCTCCGGGGACAGGGCGTCTGAGACCCAGTACTTC.

The rearrangement joins TRBV7-9 to TRBJ2-5; possibly TRBD2 for D (7 bases). The CDR3 covers 14 residues. The germline V and J ends were trimmed by 4 bases and 5 bases, with 14 bases remaining between them. Germline V gives CDR1 SEHNR, CDR2 FQNEAQ (reference sequence). In DNA form, the CDR3 reads TGTGCCAGCAGCTCCTGGGCGGGGGCTGAGACCCAGTACTTC. Its translation: CASSSWAGAETQYF.

The chain couples TRBV7-2 to TRBJ2-1; 7 bases align to TRBD1. The germline V gene encodes CDR1 SGHTA and CDR2 FQGNSA. J gave up 6 bases and V 5 bases, and 7 bases lay outside the gene matches. The CDR3 totals 14 residues. CDR3 region: CASSPGGSRNEQFF. CDR3 sequence (DNA): TGTGCCAGCAGCCCAGGGGGTAGCCGCAATGAGCAGTTCTTC.